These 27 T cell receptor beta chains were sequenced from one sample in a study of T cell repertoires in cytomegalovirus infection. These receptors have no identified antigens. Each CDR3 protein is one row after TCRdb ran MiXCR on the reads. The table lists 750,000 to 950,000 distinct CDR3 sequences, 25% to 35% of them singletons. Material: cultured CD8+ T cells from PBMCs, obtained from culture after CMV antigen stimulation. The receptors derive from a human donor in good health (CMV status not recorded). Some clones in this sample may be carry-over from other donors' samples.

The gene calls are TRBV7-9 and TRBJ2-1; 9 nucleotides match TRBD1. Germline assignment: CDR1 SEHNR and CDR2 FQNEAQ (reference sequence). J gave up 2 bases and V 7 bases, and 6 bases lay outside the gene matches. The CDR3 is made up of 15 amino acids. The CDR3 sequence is CASIHRDRAYNEQFF. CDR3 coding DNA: TGTGCCAGCATTCACCGGGACAGGGCCTACAATGAGCAGTTCTTC.

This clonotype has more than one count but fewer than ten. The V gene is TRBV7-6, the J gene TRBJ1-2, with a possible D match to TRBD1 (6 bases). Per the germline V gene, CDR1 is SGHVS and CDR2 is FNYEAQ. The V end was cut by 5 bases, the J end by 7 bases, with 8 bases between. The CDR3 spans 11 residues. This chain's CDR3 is CASSRTVGYTF. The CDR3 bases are TGTGCCAGCAGCCGGACAGTTGGCTACACCTTC.

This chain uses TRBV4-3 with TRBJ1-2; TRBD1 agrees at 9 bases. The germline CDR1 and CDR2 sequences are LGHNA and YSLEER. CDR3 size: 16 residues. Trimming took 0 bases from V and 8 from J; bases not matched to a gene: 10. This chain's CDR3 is CASSQDLVGTGRGYTF. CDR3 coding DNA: TGCGCCAGCAGCCAAGATTTGGTGGGGACAGGGCGAGGCTACACCTTC.

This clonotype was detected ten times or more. The DNA of the CDR3 is TGTGCCAGCAGTTCCAGACAGGGAGGCTTTCGAGGCTACACCTTC. This translates into CASSSRQGGFRGYTF. V and J are TRBV12-3 or TRBV12-4 and TRBJ1-2; 7 nucleotides line up with TRBD1. This CDR3 spans 15 amino acids. Losses at the gene ends were 4 bases for V and 8 bases for J; bases not matched to a gene: 13.

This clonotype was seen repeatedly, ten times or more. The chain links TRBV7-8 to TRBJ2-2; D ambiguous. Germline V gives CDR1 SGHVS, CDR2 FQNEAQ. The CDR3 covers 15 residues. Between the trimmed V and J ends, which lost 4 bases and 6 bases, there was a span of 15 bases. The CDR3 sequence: CASSSDPASAGELFF. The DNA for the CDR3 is TGTGCCAGCAGCTCGGACCCCGCGAGCGCCGGGGAGCTGTTTTTT.

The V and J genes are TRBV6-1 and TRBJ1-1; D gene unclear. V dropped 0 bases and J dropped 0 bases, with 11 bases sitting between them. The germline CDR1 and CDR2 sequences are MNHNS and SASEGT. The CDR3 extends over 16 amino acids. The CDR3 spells CASSEALRGMNTEAFF. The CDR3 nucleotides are TGTGCCAGCAGTGAAGCGCTGCGGGGAATGAACACTGAAGCTTTCTTT.

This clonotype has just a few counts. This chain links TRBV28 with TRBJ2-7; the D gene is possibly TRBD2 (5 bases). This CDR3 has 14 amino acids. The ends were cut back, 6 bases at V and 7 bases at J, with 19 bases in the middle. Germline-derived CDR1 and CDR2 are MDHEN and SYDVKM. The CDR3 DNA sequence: TGTGCCAGCAGCACCTGGAAGAACAGAGGGGAGCAGTACGTC. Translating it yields CASSTWKNRGEQYV.

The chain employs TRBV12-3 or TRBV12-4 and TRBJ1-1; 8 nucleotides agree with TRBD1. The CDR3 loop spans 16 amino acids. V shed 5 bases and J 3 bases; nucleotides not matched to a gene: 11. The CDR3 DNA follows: TGTGCCAGCAGTCTGCTATGGACAGGGCCTGACACTGAAGCTTTCTTT. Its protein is CASSLLWTGPDTEAFF.

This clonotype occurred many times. This chain's CDR3 is CASSLALQGFYNEQFF. The CDR3 DNA follows: TGTGCCAGCAGCTTAGCGTTACAGGGGTTCTACAATGAGCAGTTCTTC. V gene TRBV7-2 combines with J gene TRBJ2-1; 7 bases line up with TRBD1. The V gene end was trimmed by 0 bases and the J gene end by 3 bases; junction bases not matched to a gene: 5. The CDR3 is 16 residues long. The germline CDR1 and CDR2 sequences are SGHTA and FQGNSA.

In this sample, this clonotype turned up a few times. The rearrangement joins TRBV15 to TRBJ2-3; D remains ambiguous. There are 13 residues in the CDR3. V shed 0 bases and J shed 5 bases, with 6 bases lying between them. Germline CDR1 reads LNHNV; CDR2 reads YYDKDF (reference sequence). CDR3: CATSREDEDTQYF. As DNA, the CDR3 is TGTGCCACCAGCAGAGAGGACGAAGATACGCAGTATTTT.

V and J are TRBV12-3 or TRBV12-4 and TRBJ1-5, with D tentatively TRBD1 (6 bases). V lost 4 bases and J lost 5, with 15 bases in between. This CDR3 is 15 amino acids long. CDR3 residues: CASSSERDIYQPQHF. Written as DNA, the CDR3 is TGTGCCAGCAGTTCAGAACGGGACATTTATCAGCCCCAGCATTTT.

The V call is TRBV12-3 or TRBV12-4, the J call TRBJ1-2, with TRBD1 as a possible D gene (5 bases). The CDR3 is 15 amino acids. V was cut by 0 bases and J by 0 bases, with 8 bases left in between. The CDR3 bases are TGTGCCAGCAGTTTAGCTGGGGGTTCTAACTATGGCTACACCTTC. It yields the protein CASSLAGGSNYGYTF.

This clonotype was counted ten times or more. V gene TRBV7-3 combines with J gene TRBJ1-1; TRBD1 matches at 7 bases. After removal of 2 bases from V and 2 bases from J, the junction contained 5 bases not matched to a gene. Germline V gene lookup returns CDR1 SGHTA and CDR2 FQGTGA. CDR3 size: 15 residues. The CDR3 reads CASSLWGDSNTEAFF. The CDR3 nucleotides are TGTGCCAGCAGCTTATGGGGGGACAGTAACACTGAAGCTTTCTTT.

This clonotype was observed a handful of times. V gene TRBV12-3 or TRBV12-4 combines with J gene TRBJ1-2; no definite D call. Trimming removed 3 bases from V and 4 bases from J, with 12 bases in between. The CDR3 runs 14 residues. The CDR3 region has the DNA TGTGCCAGCAGTTTTGGAGGGTCCGGCTATGGCTACACCTTC. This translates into CASSFGGSGYGYTF.

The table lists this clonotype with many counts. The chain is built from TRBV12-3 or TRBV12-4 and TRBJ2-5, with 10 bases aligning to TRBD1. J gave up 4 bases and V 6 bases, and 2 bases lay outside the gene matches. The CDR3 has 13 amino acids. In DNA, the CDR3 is TGTGCCAGCAGCGACAGGGGGCTAGAGACCCAGTACTTC. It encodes CASSDRGLETQYF.

CDR3 sequence (DNA): TGTGCCAGCAGCCCGGCGGGACAGGGCGATCAGCCCCAGCATTTT. This sequence encodes CASSPAGQGDQPQHF. This chain links TRBV5-6 with TRBJ1-5; 9 bases align to TRBD1. The CDR3 consists of 15 residues. V lost 4 bases, J lost 5 bases, and 7 bases stayed unmatched. CDR1 is SGHDT, CDR2 YYEEEE, per germline.

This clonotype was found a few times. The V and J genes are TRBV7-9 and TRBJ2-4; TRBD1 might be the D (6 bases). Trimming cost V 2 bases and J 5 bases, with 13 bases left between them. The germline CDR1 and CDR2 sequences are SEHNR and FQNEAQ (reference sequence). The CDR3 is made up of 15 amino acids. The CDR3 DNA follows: TGTGCCAGCAGCTTACCGGACAGACTTGAAAACATTCAGTACTTC. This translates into CASSLPDRLENIQYF.

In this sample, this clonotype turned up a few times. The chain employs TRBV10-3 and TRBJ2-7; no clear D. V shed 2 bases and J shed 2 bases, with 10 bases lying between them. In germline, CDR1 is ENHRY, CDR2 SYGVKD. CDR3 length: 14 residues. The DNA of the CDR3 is TGTGCCATCAGTGAGAGGTCGAGAACCTACGAGCAGTACTTC. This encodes CAISERSRTYEQYF.

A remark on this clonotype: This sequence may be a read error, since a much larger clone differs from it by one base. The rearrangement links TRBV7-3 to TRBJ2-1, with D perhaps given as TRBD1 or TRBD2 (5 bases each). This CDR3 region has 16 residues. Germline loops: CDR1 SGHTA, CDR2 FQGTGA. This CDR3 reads CASSLTAGSVNNEQFF. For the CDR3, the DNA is TGTGCCAGCAGCCTAACCGCAGGGAGCGTCAACAATGAGCAGTTCTTC.

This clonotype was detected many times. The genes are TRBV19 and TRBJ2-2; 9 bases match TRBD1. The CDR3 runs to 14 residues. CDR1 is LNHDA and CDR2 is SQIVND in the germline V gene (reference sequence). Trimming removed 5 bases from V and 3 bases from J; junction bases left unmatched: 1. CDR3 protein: CASSWTGDTGELFF. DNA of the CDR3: TGTGCCAGTAGTTGGACAGGGGACACCGGGGAGCTGTTTTTT.

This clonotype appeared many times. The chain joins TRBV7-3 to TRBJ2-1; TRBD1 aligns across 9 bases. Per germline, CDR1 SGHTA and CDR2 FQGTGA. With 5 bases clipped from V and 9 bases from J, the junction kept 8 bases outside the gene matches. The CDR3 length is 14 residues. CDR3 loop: CASSLQGQGTEQFF. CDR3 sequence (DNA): TGTGCCAGCAGCCTCCAGGGACAGGGCACTGAGCAGTTCTTC. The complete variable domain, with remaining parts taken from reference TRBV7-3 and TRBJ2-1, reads GAGVSQTPSNKVTEKGKYVELRCDPISGHTALYWYRQSLGQGPEFLIYFQGTGAADDSGLPNDRFFAVRPEGSVSTLKIQRTERGDSAVYLCASSLQGQGTEQFFGPGTRLTVL.

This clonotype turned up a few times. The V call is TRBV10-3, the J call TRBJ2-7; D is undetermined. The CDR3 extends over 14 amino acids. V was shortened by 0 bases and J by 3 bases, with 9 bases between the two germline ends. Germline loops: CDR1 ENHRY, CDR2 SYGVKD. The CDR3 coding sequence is TGTGCCATCAGTGAGTCGTTAGATATCTACGAGCAGTACTTC. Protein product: CAISESLDIYEQYF.

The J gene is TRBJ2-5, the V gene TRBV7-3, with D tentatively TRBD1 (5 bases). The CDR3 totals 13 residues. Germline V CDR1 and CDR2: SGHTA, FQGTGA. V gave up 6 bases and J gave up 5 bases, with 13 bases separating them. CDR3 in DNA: TGTGCCAGCAGATCGACAGCTGGGGAGACCCAGTACTTC. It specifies CASRSTAGETQYF.

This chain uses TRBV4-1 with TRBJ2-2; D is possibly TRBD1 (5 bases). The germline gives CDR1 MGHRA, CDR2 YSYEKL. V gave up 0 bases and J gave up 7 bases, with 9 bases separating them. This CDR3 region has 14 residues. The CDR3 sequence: CASSQDREIGELFF. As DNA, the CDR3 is TGCGCCAGCAGCCAAGACAGGGAAATCGGGGAGCTGTTTTTT.

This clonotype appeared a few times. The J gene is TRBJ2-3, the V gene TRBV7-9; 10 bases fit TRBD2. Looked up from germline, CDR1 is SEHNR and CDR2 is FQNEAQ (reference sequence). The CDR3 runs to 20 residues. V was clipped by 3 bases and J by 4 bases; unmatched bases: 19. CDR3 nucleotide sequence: TGTGCCAGCAGCTTCAAAATACGAATACTAGCGGGGAATGTCGCAGATACGCAGTATTTT. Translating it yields CASSFKIRILAGNVADTQYF.

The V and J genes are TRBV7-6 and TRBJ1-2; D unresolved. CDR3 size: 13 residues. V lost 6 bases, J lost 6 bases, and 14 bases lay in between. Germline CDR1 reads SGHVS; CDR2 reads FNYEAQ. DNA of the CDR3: TGTGCCAGCAGGATTTTGGTCGGAGATGGCTACACCTTC. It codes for CASRILVGDGYTF. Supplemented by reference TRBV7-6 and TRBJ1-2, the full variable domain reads GAGVSQSPRYKVTKRGQDVALRCDPISGHVSLYWYRQALGQGPEFLTYFNYEAQQDKSGLPNDRFSAERPEGSISTLTIQRTEQRDSAMYRCASRILVGDGYTFGSGTRLTVV.

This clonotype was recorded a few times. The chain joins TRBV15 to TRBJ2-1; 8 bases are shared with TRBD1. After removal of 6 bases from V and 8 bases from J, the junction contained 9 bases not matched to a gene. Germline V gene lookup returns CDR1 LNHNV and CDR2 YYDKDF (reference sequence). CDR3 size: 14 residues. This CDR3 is CATSSIQGAYEQFF. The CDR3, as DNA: TGTGCCACCAGTTCGATTCAGGGGGCCTATGAGCAGTTCTTC.